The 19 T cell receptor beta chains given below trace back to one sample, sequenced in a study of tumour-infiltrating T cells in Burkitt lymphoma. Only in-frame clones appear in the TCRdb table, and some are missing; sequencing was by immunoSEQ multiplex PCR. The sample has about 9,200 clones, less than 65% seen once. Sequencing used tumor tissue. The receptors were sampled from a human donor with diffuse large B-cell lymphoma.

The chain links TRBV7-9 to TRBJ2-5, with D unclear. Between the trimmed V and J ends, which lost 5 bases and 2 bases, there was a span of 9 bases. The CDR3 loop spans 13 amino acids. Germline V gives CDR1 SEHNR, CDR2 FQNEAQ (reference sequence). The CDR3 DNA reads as TGTGCCAGCAGCACCGACTTACAAGAGACCCAGTACTTC. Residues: CASSTDLQETQYF.

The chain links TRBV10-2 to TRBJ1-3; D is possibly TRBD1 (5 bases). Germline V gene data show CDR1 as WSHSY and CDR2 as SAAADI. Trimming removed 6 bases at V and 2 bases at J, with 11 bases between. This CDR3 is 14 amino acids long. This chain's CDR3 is CASRQGLPGNTIYF. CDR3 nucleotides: TGCGCCAGCAGGCAGGGATTACCTGGAAACACCATATATTTT.

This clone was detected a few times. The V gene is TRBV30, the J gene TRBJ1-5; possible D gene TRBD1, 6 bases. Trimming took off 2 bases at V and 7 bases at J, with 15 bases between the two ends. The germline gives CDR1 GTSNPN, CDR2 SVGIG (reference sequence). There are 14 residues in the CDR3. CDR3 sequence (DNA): TGTGCCTGGAGTCTCGGGGGCGTCAGGCAGCCCCAGCATTTT. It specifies CAWSLGGVRQPQHF.

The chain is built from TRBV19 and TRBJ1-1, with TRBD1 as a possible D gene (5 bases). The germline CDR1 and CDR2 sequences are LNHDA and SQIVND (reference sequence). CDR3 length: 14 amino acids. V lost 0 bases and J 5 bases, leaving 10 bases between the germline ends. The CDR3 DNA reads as TGTGCCAGTAGTATAGATTTGCACAGGACTGAAGCTTTCTTT. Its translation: CASSIDLHRTEAFF.

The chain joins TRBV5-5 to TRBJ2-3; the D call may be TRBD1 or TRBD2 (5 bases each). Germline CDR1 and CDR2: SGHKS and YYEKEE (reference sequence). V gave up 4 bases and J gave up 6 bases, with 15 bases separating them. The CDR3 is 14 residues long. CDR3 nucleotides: TGTGCCAGCAGCGAAGTCGTTTGGGGGGATACGCAGTATTTT. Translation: CASSEVVWGDTQYF.

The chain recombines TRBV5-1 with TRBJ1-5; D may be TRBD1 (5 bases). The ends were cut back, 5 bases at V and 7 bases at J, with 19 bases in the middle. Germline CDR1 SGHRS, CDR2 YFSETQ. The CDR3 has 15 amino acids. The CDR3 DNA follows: TGCGCCAGCAGTCCGACCGGGGGAGGGAAGCAGCCCCAGCATTTT. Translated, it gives CASSPTGGGKQPQHF.

The CDR3 loop is CASSLEGLSYAEQYF. The DNA of the CDR3 is TGCGCCAGCAGCTTGGAAGGGCTCTCCTATGCCGAGCAGTACTTC. V gene TRBV5-1 combines with J gene TRBJ2-7; D not resolved. CDR3 length: 15 residues. Germline lookup yields CDR1 SGHRS and CDR2 YFSETQ. V lost 0 bases, J lost 6 bases, and 16 bases lay in between.

The CDR3 DNA is TGTGCCAGCTCACCAACCCAGGGGGTGGCCAAAAACATTCAGTACTTC. Protein product: CASSPTQGVAKNIQYF. This sequence joins TRBV18 and TRBJ2-4; 7 bases are shared with TRBD1. The V segment lost 2 bases and the J segment 1 base; nucleotides outside the gene matches: 5. Germline-derived CDR1 and CDR2 are KGHSH and LQKENI. This CDR3 is built from 16 residues. Using reference TRBV18 and TRBJ2-4 for the parts outside the CDR3, the full variable domain is NAGVMQNPRHLVRRRGQEARLRCSPMKGHSHVYWYRQLPEEGLKFMVYLQKENIIDESGMPKERFSAEFPKEGPSILRIQQVVRGDSAAYFCASSPTQGVAKNIQYFGAGTRLSVL.

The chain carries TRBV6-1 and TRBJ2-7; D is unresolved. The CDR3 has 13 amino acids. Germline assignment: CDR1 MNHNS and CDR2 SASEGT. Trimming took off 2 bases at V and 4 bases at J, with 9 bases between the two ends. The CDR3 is CASSETPGYEQYF. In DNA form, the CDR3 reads TGTGCCAGCAGTGAAACACCCGGGTACGAGCAGTACTTC.

Written as DNA, the CDR3 is TGTGCCGGAAACCGGGACCAGGGGGACATTCAGTACTTC. Amino acids: CAGNRDQGDIQYF. J is TRBJ2-4 and V is TRBV2, with TRBD1 matching over 7 bases. The CDR3 is 13 residues long. Germline values: CDR1 SNHLY, CDR2 FYNNEI. With 11 bases clipped from V and 8 bases from J, the junction kept 12 bases outside the gene matches.

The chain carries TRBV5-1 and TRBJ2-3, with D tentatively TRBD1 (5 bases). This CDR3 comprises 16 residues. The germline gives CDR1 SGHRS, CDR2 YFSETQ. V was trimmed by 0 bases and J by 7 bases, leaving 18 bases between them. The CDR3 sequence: CASSLGGTGVSNTQYF. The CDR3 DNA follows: TGCGCCAGCAGCTTGGGCGGCACAGGTGTTTCGAATACGCAGTATTTT.

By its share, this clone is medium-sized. The CDR3 DNA reads TGTGCCAGCCAACAGGGGGCGGGCAATCAGCCCCAGCATTTT. It specifies CASQQGAGNQPQHF. The V call is TRBV6-6, the J call TRBJ1-5; 9 bases fit TRBD1. The junction had 4 bases not matched to a gene; V was cut back by 8 bases and J by 2 bases. CDR1 is MNHNY and CDR2 is SVGAGI in the germline V gene (reference sequence). The CDR3 has 14 amino acids.

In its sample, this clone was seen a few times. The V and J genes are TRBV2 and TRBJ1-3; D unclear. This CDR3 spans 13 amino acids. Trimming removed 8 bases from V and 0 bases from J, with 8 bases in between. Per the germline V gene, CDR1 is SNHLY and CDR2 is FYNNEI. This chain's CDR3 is CASLDLSGNTIYF. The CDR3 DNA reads TGTGCCAGCCTTGATCTCTCTGGAAACACCATATATTTT.

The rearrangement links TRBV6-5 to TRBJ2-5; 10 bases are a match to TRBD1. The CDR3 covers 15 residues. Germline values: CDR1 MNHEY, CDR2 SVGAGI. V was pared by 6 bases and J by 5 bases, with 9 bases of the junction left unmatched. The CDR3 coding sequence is TGTGCCAGCAGAGCCCCGGGACAGGGGCGGGAGACCCAGTACTTC. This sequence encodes CASRAPGQGRETQYF.

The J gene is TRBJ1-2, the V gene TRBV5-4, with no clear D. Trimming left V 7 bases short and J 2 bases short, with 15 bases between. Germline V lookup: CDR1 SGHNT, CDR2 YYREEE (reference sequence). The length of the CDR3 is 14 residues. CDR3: CASRYGGENYGYTF. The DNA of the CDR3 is TGTGCCAGCCGTTACGGTGGGGAAAACTATGGCTACACCTTC.

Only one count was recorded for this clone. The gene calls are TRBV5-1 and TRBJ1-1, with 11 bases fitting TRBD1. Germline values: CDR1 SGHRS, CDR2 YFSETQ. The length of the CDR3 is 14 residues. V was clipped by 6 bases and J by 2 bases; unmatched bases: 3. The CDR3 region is CASIGQGANTEAFF. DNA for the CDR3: TGCGCCAGCATTGGACAGGGGGCAAACACTGAAGCTTTCTTT.

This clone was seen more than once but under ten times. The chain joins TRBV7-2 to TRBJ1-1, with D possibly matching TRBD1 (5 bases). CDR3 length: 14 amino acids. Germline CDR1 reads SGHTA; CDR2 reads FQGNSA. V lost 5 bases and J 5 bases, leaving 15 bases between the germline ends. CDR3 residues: CASSKEAGWTEAFF. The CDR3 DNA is TGTGCCAGCAGCAAAGAGGCAGGGTGGACTGAAGCTTTCTTT.

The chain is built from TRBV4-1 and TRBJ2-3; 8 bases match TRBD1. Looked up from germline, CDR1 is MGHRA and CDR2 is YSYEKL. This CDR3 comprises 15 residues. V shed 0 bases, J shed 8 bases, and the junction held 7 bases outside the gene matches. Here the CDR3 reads CASSQDPQGAATQYF. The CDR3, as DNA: TGCGCCAGCAGCCAAGATCCGCAGGGGGCTGCTACGCAGTATTTT.

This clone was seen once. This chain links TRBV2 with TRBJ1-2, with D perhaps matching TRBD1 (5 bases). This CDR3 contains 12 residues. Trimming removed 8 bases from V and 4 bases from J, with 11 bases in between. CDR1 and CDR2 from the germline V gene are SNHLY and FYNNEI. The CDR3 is CASARGLYGYTF. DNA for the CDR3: TGTGCCAGCGCCCGGGGCCTCTATGGCTACACCTTC.